This T cell receptor beta chain is from a study of cytomegalovirus exposure and HLA in healthy donors. Study as a whole: The same platform was used for the 130 or so validation repertoires as for the approximately 720 first-cohort repertoires, as reported in a later analysis.

In the case of this clone: Its antigen is not identified.

Germline V lookup: CDR1 SGHTA, CDR2 FQGNSA. The CDR3 length is 15 residues. V was clipped by 4 bases and J by 1 base, with 13 bases between them. Study results and caveats: Cytomegalovirus status was reportedly diagnosed by the classifier with high sensitivity and specificity. A list of roughly 180 TCR beta chains associated with cytomegalovirus was given.

The data were produced by immunoSEQ multiplex PCR, yet TCRdb's version contains in-frame clones alone and is incomplete. The sample contains about 160,000 clones, 95% to 96% of which appear only once. The sequencing sample was made of PBMCs. The gene calls are TRBV7-2 and TRBJ2-5; D gene unclear. The source of this sequence is a woman between 18 and 30 years old in good health and CMV-seronegative. CDR3 amino acids: CASSYPATVQETQYF. As DNA, the CDR3 is TGTGCCAGCAGCTACCCCGCCACTGTCCAAGAGACCCAGTACTTC.